A single sample is the source of the 5 T cell receptor beta chains below, sequenced in a study of beta chain features in type 1 diabetes. Their target antigens are unknown. The entirety of the isolated RNA underwent reverse transcription, so expressed TCRB transcripts were sequenced. TCRdb keeps only in-frame clones here, not all; method: immunoSEQ multiplex PCR. This sample has about 650,000 clones, with 9.5% to 15% found just once. Study-wide results and caveats: In every one of the four CD4+ subsets, TCRB CDR3s were moderately but significantly shorter in Type 1 diabetes patients.

The material sequenced was naive CD4+ T cells from blood. These receptors originate from a man younger than 45 with type 1 diabetes.

This clone was found a few times. CDR3 DNA: TGTGCCAGCAGTCCCACCTGGACCGCTGCATTGAAGTTCTTC. This encodes CASSPTWTAALKFF. The rearrangement links TRBV6-5 to TRBJ2-1; D call uncertain. The ends were cut back, 5 bases at V and 14 bases at J, with 22 bases in the middle. Per germline, CDR1 MNHEY and CDR2 SVGAGI. The CDR3 has 14 amino acids.

The chain combines TRBV11-2 with TRBJ2-6, with D perhaps matching TRBD2 (6 bases). The CDR3 loop spans 15 amino acids. Germline V gene lookup returns CDR1 SGHAT and CDR2 FQNNGV. V lost 8 bases and J 0 bases, leaving 11 bases between the germline ends. The CDR3 loop is CASSPGSSGANVLTF. In nucleotides, the CDR3 is TGTGCCAGCTCCCCCGGGAGCTCTGGGGCCAACGTCCTGACTTTC. Based on the CDR3 plus reference TRBV11-2 and TRBJ2-6, the full variable domain is EAGVAQSPRYKIIEKRQSVAFWCNPISGHATLYWYQQILGQGPKLLIQFQNNGVVDDSQLPKDRFSAERLKGVDSTLKIQPAKLEDSAVYLCASSPGSSGANVLTFGAGSRLTVL.

This clone was counted only a few times. Other DNA sequences in the same sample also yield this CDR3. This chain uses TRBV28 with TRBJ1-5, with 7 positions matching TRBD1. CDR3 length: 14 residues. In germline, CDR1 is MDHEN, CDR2 SYDVKM. V shed 6 bases, J shed 4 bases, and the junction held 6 bases outside the gene matches. The CDR3 bases are TGTGCCAGCAGGGGTCAGGGGGGGAATCAGCCCCAGCATTTT. This encodes CASRGQGGNQPQHF.

This clone appeared a few times. The V call is TRBV29-1, the J call TRBJ1-4; no definite D call. Germline V gene lookup returns CDR1 SQVTM and CDR2 ANQGSEA. The CDR3 has 15 residues. V shed 1 base and J shed 5 bases, with 14 bases lying between them. DNA of the CDR3: TGCAGCGTTGAAGGTGGCAGGAGGGAGAATGAAAAACTGTTTTTT. Its protein is CSVEGGRRENEKLFF.

This rearrangement joins TRBV11-3 to TRBJ1-2, with D unresolved. CDR3 length: 14 residues. V gave up 0 bases and J gave up 2 bases, with 7 bases separating them. Germline V CDR1 and CDR2: SGHNT, YENEEA. CDR3 in DNA: TGTGCCAGCAGCTTAGATGGCAGCAACTATGGCTACACCTTC. Translated, it gives CASSLDGSNYGYTF.